This TCR beta chain was obtained from a study of blood T cell repertoires in COVID-19. Germline CDR1 reads SGHNT; CDR2 reads YENEEA. Deletions cut 3 bases from V and 0 bases from J, with 8 bases between. The CDR3 runs to 14 residues. Measured with immunoSEQ multiplex PCR; TCRdb has only the in-frame clones, and not every one. The sample has approximately 61,000 clones; approximately 86% are singletons. In its sample, this clone was seen a few times. V and J are TRBV11-3 and TRBJ1-1; D unresolved. The sample consisted of peripheral blood. The source of this sequence is a human donor in a cohort sampled during active COVID-19. CDR3 loop: CASSLGGMNTEAFF. Written as DNA, the CDR3 is TGTGCCAGCAGCTTGGGAGGGATGAACACTGAAGCTTTCTTT.